These 13 T cell receptor beta chains were sequenced from one sample in a study of monozygotic twins with inflammatory bowel disease. No DNA is given; TCRdb re-called the 5' RACE reads and lists each CDR3 protein once. The clone table shows approximately 340,000 distinct CDR3 sequences, with the ten largest holding 2%. Source material: blood. The receptor source for this set is a human donor with ulcerative colitis or Crohn's disease, or a healthy co-twin of an affected twin (not recorded which).

The gene calls are TRBV7-2 and TRBJ1-2; TCRdb calls TRBD1, which cannot be checked without DNA. This CDR3 is 16 amino acids long. The germline gives CDR1 SGHTA, CDR2 FQGNSA. CDR3 amino acids: CASSGRRTDPNYGYTF.

The chain joins TRBV7-6 to TRBJ2-3; the D call from TCRdb, TRBD1, cannot be confirmed without DNA. There are 15 residues in the CDR3. Germline values: CDR1 SGHVS, CDR2 FNYEAQ. CDR3 loop: CASSSGQGFGDTQYF.

The chain joins TRBV14 to TRBJ1-1; lacking DNA, the TRBD1 call made by TCRdb goes unchecked. From germline, CDR1 is SGHDN and CDR2 FVKESK. CDR3 length equals 16 residues. The CDR3 spells CASSPFHRDRGPEAFF.

This chain uses TRBV18 with TRBJ1-2. This CDR3 contains 14 residues. Germline lookup yields CDR1 KGHSH and CDR2 LQKENI. CDR3 amino acids: CASSPMGEYGGYTF. Combining the CDR3 with reference TRBV18 and TRBJ1-2 gives the whole variable domain NAGVMQNPRHLVRRRGQEARLRCSPMKGHSHVYWYRQLPEEGLKFMVYLQKENIIDESGMPKERFSAEFPKEGPSILRIQQVVRGDSAAYFCASSPMGEYGGYTFGSGTRLTVV.

The chain is built from TRBV13 and TRBJ2-4; the TCRdb D gene call, TRBD2, has no DNA to confirm it. CDR3 size: 18 residues. CDR1 PRHDT and CDR2 FYEKMQ come from the germline V gene (reference sequence). CDR3 loop: CASSLMGDREVAKNIQYF.

The chain has TRBV19 and TRBJ2-7; TCRdb's D call of TRBD2 is untestable without DNA. There are 16 residues in the CDR3. Germline values: CDR1 LNHDA, CDR2 SQIVND (reference sequence). CDR3 in amino acids: CASKVSDGTTIYEQYF.

The chain joins TRBV20-1 to TRBJ1-1. The CDR3 runs to 14 residues. Germline-derived CDR1 and CDR2 are DFQATT and SNEGSKA (reference sequence). The CDR3 sequence: CSARDARAGTEAFF.

The chain couples TRBV5-5 to TRBJ2-3; lacking DNA, the TRBD2 call made by TCRdb goes unchecked. The CDR3 has 15 amino acids. Germline V CDR1 and CDR2: SGHKS, YYEKEE (reference sequence). Here the CDR3 reads CASSSPGLGTDTQYF.

CDR3 protein: CASMGRGDSNQPQHF. The genes are TRBV19 and TRBJ1-5; the D call of TRBD1 rests on TCRdb alone, since no DNA is present to check it. Germline values: CDR1 LNHDA, CDR2 SQIVND (reference sequence). This CDR3 is 15 amino acids long.

The chain employs TRBV10-3 and TRBJ1-2; TCRdb names TRBD1, which stays unverified in the absence of DNA. There are 12 residues in the CDR3. Germline V gives CDR1 ENHRY, CDR2 SYGVKD. The CDR3 sequence is CAIKTDNYGYTF.

The chain joins TRBV12-3 or TRBV12-4 to TRBJ2-7; no DNA is available, so the TRBD2 call from TCRdb remains unchecked. The CDR3 runs to 14 residues. The chain's CDR3 is CASSWRAGVGEQYF.

V is TRBV7-9 and J is TRBJ2-7; lacking DNA, the TRBD2 call made by TCRdb goes unchecked. CDR3 length: 16 residues. Germline values: CDR1 SEHNR, CDR2 FQNEAQ (reference sequence). The CDR3 spells CASSPTSGTSRYEQYF.

The V gene is TRBV10-3, the J gene TRBJ2-7. The CDR3 loop spans 13 amino acids. CDR1 ENHRY and CDR2 SYGVKD come from the germline V gene. The CDR3 here is CATGESVPHEQYF.